The T cell receptor beta chain described here comes from a study of T cell responses to AZD1222 COVID-19 vaccine. Study summary: Pooled samples include second doses given at about 4 or 12 weeks.

Worth noting for this clone: Its specificity is unknown.

The table came from immunoSEQ multiplex PCR; TCRdb's copy has only in-frame clones and leaves some out. Found here are 150,000 or so clones, roughly 94% of them singletons; the top ten hold about 0.6%. The study, taken as a whole, reports: Mostly white British, mostly female donors; authors suggested clonal diversity may be underestimated. Baseline serostatus was positive in only a handful of AZD1222 recipients. The reported proportion of spike-specific TCRs targeting unmutated variant regions was nearly half.

This CDR3 has 14 residues. Germline V gives CDR1 MNHNS, CDR2 SASEGT. Deletions cut 0 bases from V and 3 bases from J, with 8 bases between. This sequence joins TRBV6-1 and TRBJ2-5; either TRBD1 or TRBD2 may fit D (5 bases each). The TCR comes from an adult in good health. Sequences were derived from peripheral blood, sampled on day 0 of AZD1222 vaccination. The DNA for the CDR3 is TGTGCCAGCAGTGAAGCGGGGACGGAAGAGACCCAGTACTTC. It codes for CASSEAGTEETQYF.